This TCR beta chain was observed in a study of cytomegalovirus exposure and HLA in healthy donors. Overall study findings and caveats: Among CMV-associated TCR beta chains, most appeared HLA-restricted in a later analysis. It was reported in a later analysis that an Asian-associated ancestry cluster showed fewer N-insertions than the 666-donor mean. One variant, a missense change in DCLRE1C, was linked in a later analysis to TCR beta V- and J-gene trimming. Both high specificity and high sensitivity reportedly marked the classifier's diagnosis of cytomegalovirus status.

Note on this clone: Its matching antigen is unknown.

The PCR used 60 Vbeta and 13 Jbeta primers. The table came from immunoSEQ multiplex PCR; TCRdb's copy has only in-frame clones and leaves some out. The table includes about 57,000 clones, 65% to 80% detected once. The length of the CDR3 is 13 residues. V lost 4 bases and J lost 6, with 12 bases in between. The rearrangement links TRBV23-1 to TRBJ1-2, with D perhaps TRBD1 (5 bases). TRBV23-1 is reported as an ORF; its role is uncertain. Sequencing was performed on PBMCs. This sequence was found in a woman in her fifties or sixties in good health and CMV-seronegative. The CDR3: CASSLTHRHGYTF. CDR3 sequence (DNA): TGCGCCAGCAGTCTAACCCACAGGCATGGCTACACCTTC.